The sequence of this TCR beta chain was determined in a study of CD8+ T cells in alopecia areata. RNA was isolated and reverse transcribed to cDNA, the sequencing template. Assay used: immunoSEQ multiplex PCR; TCRdb lists only in-frame clones, some missing. The data hold approximately 210,000 clones, with roughly 60% observed a single time. Treatment here: oral pan-JAK inhibitor, 5-10 mg twice daily. The V gene's germline CDR1 is GTSNPN and CDR2 SVGIG (reference sequence). V lost 0 bases, J lost 2 bases, and 17 bases lay in between. The CDR3 sequence is 16 residues long. The V gene is TRBV30, the J gene TRBJ2-7; perhaps D is TRBD1 or TRBD2 (5 bases each). Material: CD4+ T cells sorted from blood, obtained at week 24, from a patient treated with tofacitinib. The origin of this receptor is a human donor with alopecia areata. CDR3 nucleotides: TGTGCCTGGAGTGTGGGGGTCTCCAGTAGCACCTACGAGCAGTACTTC. Amino acid sequence: CAWSVGVSSSTYEQYF.